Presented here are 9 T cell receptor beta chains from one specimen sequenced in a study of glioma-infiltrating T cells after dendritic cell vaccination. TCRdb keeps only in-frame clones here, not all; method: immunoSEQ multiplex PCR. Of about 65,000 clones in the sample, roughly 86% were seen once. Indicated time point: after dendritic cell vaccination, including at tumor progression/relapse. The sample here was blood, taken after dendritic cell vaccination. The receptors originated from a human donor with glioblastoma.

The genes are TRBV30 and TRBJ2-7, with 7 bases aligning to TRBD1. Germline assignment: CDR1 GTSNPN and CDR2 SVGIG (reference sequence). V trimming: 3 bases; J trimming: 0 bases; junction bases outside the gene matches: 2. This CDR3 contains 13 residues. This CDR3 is CAWRRQGSYEQYF. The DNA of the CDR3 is TGTGCCTGGAGGCGACAGGGCTCCTACGAGCAGTACTTC. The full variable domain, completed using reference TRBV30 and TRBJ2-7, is SQTIHQWPATLVQPVGSPLSLECTVEGTSNPNLYWYRQAAGRGLQLLFYSVGIGQISSEVPQNLSASRPQDRQFILSSKKLLLSDSGFYLCAWRRQGSYEQYFGPGTRLTVT.

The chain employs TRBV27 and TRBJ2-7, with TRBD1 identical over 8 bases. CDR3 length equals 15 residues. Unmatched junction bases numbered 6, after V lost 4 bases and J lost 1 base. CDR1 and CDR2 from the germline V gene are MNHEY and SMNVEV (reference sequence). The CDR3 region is CASSSGTGTSYEQYF. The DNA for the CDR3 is TGTGCCAGCAGTTCCGGGACAGGAACTTCCTACGAGCAGTACTTC.

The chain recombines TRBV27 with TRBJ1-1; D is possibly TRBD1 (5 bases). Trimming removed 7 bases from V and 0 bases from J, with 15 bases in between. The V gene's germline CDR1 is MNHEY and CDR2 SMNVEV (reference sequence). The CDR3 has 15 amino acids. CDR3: CASIRSGHMNTEAFF. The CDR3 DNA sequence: TGTGCCAGCATAAGATCAGGACACATGAACACTGAAGCTTTCTTT.

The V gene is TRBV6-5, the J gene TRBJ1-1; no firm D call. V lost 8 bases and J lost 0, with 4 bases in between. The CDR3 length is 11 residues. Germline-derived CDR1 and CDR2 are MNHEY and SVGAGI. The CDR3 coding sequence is TGTGCCAGCTTCTTGAACACTGAAGCTTTCTTT. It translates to CASFLNTEAFF.

DNA of the CDR3: TGCAGCGTCCCCCGGACAGGGGGAGAGCAGTTCTTC. As protein: CSVPRTGGEQFF. V usage is TRBV29-1 and J usage is TRBJ2-1, with TRBD1 matching 10 bases. Germline trimming cut 6 bases from V and 10 bases from J; bases unmatched to any gene: 6. The CDR3 is made up of 12 amino acids. Germline V gene sequence: CDR1 SQVTM, CDR2 ANQGSEA.

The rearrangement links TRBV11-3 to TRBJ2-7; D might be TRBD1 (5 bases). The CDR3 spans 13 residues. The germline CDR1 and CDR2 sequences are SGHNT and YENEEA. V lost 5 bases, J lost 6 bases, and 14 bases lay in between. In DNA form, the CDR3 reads TGTGCCAGCAGCCGAGGCGGCAGGGCCGAGCAGTACTTC. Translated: CASSRGGRAEQYF.

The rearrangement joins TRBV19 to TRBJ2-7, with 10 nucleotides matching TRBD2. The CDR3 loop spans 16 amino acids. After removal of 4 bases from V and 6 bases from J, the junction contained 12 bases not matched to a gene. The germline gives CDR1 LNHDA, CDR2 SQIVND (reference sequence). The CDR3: CASSSPGAGGPSEQYF. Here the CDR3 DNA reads TGTGCCAGTAGTAGCCCGGGAGCGGGAGGGCCCTCCGAGCAGTACTTC.

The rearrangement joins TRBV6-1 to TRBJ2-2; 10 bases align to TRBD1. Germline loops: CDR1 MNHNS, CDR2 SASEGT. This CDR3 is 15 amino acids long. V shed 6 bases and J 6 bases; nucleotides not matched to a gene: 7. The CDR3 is CASRDRGLYAGELFF. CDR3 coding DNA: TGTGCCAGCAGAGACAGGGGGCTTTATGCCGGGGAGCTGTTTTTT.

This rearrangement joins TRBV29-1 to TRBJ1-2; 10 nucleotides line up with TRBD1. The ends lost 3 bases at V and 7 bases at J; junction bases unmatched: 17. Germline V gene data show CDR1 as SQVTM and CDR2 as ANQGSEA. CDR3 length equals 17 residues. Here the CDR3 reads CSVDGQGRGTGVSGYTF. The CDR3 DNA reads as TGCAGCGTTGATGGTCAAGGTAGAGGGACAGGGGTGTCTGGCTACACCTTC. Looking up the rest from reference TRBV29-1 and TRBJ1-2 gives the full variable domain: SAVISQKPSRDICQRGTSLTIQCQVDSQVTMMFWYRQQPGQSLTLIATANQGSEATYESGFVIDKFPISRPNLTFSTLTVSNMSPEDSSIYLCSVDGQGRGTGVSGYTFGSGTRLTVV.